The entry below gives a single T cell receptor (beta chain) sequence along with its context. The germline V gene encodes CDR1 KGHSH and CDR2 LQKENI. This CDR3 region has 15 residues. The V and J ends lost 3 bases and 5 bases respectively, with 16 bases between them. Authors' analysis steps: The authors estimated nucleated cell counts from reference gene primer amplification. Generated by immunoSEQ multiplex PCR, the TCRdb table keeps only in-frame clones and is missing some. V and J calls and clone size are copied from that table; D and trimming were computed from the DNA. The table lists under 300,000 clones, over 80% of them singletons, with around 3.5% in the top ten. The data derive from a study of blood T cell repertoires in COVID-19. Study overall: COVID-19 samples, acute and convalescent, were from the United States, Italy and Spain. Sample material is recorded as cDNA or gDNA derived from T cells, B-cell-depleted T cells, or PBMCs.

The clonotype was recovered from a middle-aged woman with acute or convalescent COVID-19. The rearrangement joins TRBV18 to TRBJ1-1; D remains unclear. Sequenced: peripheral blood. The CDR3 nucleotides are TGTGCCAGCTCACCTCTGGTGGGCTCGGGGACTGAAGCTTTCTTT. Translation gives CASSPLVGSGTEAFF.